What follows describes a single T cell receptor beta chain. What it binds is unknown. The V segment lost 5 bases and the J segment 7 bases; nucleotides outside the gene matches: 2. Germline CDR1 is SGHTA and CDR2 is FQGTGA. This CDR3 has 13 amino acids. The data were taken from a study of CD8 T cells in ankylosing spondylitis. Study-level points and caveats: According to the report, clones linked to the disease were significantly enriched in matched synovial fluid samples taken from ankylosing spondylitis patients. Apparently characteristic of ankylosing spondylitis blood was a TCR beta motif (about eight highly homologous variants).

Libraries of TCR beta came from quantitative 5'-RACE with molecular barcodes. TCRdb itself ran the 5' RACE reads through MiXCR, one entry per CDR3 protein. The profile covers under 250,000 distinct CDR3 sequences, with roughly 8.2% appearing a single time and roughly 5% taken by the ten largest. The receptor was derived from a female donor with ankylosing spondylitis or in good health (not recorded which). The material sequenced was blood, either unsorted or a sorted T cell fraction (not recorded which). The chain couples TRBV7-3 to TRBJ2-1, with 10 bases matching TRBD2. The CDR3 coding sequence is TGTGCCAGCAGCCGGGGACTAGCGAATGAGCAGTTCTTC. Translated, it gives CASSRGLANEQFF.